This entry is about one T cell receptor (beta chain). This record belongs to a study of blood T cell repertoires in COVID-19. Study as a whole: From T cells, B-cell-depleted T cells, or PBMCs came the material, which was cDNA or gDNA.

The assay was immunoSEQ multiplex PCR, and TCRdb's table has in-frame clones only and misses some. The data show 350,000 or so clones, approximately 89% seen once. The V end lost 4 bases, the J end lost 5 bases, and 17 bases lay between the germline ends. This CDR3 is built from 16 residues. CDR1 and CDR2 from the germline V gene are SNHLY and FYNNEI. The Seattle patients joined while their infection was active and were tracked longitudinally afterward. The sample consisted of peripheral blood. This chain connects TRBV2 to TRBJ2-2, with D maybe TRBD2 (5 bases). The source is a woman aged 30 to 39 with COVID-19, enrolled during active disease. Written as DNA, the CDR3 is TGTGCCAGCAGTGTCTTATCGGCTAGCAGTACCGGGGAGCTGTTTTTT. Encoded protein: CASSVLSASSTGELFF.